The 31 T cell receptor beta chains presented below share a single source sample, sequenced in a study of T cell repertoires in cytomegalovirus infection. These TCRs are of unknown antigen specificity. TCRdb called the reads again in MiXCR, with one record for every CDR3 protein. In the table there are approximately 730,000 distinct CDR3 sequences, 25% to 30% of which are singletons. Here the sequenced sample was cultured CD8+ T cells from PBMCs, taken from culture after CMV antigen stimulation. The source of these receptors is a human donor in good health (CMV status not recorded). Some clones in this sample may be carry-over from other donors' samples.

This clonotype has only a few counts. The chain has TRBV12-3 or TRBV12-4 and TRBJ2-7; 9 bases align to TRBD2. This CDR3 contains 14 residues. V lost 10 bases, J lost 7 bases, and 14 bases stayed unmatched. DNA of the CDR3: TGTGCCATCCCCCCTCGGCGGGGGGGGTGGGAGCAGTACTTC. Translation gives CAIPPRRGGWEQYF.

The chain uses TRBV19 and TRBJ1-1, with D uncertain. Trimming cost V 1 base and J 5 bases, with 14 bases left between them. The CDR3 is 15 residues long. Germline assignment: CDR1 LNHDA and CDR2 SQIVND (reference sequence). The DNA of the CDR3 is TGTGCCAGTAGTATAGCTTCCTTAATTGGGACTGAAGCTTTCTTT. This codes for CASSIASLIGTEAFF. Variable domain in full (rest from reference TRBV19 and TRBJ1-1): DGGITQSPKYLFRKEGQNVTLSCEQNLNHDAMYWYRQDPGQGLRLIYYSQIVNDFQKGDIAEGYSVSREKKESFPLTVTSAQKNPTAFYLCASSIASLIGTEAFFGQGTRLTVV.

The rearrangement links TRBV5-1 to TRBJ1-1, with TRBD1 as a possible D gene (5 bases). The germline V gene has CDR1 SGHRS and CDR2 YFSETQ. The CDR3 length is 15 residues. V shed 0 bases and J shed 2 bases, with 11 bases lying between them. The CDR3 protein is CASSLVPGTNTEAFF. The CDR3 DNA reads TGCGCCAGCAGCTTGGTTCCAGGGACCAACACTGAAGCTTTCTTT.

This clonotype was observed a handful of times. CDR3 in DNA: TGTGCCAGCAGCCCAATGGAGGATTACACCATATATTTT. It encodes CASSPMEDYTIYF. V and J are TRBV7-6 and TRBJ1-3; D is uncertain. CDR1 and CDR2 (germline): SGHVS, FNYEAQ. With 5 bases removed from V and 8 bases from J, the gap between germline ends came to 13 bases. This CDR3 contains 13 residues.

V usage is TRBV4-3 and J usage is TRBJ1-1; D is unclear. V was pared by 5 bases and J by 7 bases, with 14 bases between. CDR1 and CDR2 (germline): LGHNA, YSLEER. The CDR3 has 13 amino acids. The CDR3 region has the DNA TGCGCCAGCAGCGACTTTCTTGGGCTTGAAGCTTTCTTT. Protein: CASSDFLGLEAFF.

The J gene is TRBJ2-2, the V gene TRBV4-1; D perhaps matches TRBD1 (6 bases). The V and J ends lost 1 base and 6 bases respectively, with 21 bases between them. The CDR3 loop spans 18 amino acids. CDR1 MGHRA and CDR2 YSYEKL come from the germline V gene. The CDR3 DNA reads as TGCGCCAGCAGCCAAGGGGAAGGGACACCCGCAATTGCCGGGGAGCTGTTTTTT. Translation gives CASSQGEGTPAIAGELFF.

The chain couples TRBV6-6 to TRBJ1-1, with a tentative D call TRBD1 (6 bases). Trimming removed 2 bases at V and 6 bases at J, with 13 bases between. Per the germline V gene, CDR1 is MNHNY and CDR2 is SVGAGI (reference sequence). The CDR3 extends over 14 amino acids. The DNA for the CDR3 is TGTGCCAGCAGTTACAGGGGGGGAGCGGCTGAAGCTTTCTTT. Protein product: CASSYRGGAAEAFF.

The sample holds a few counts of this clonotype. This rearrangement joins TRBV7-9 to TRBJ2-3; 9 positions agree with TRBD2. Germline V CDR1 and CDR2: SEHNR, FQNEAQ (reference sequence). Trimming cost V 5 bases and J 4 bases; bases outside gene matches: 7. The CDR3 sequence is 15 residues long. The DNA of the CDR3 is TGTGCCAGCAGCGGAAAGCGGGGGGTGTCAGATACGCAGTATTTT. Its translation is CASSGKRGVSDTQYF.

Turning to this clonotype: Sequence at one end of the junction differs from germline and may be a read error. The rearrangement joins TRBV6-6 to TRBJ2-4; D might be TRBD2 (6 bases). The CDR3 contains 17 residues. Germline V gene data show CDR1 as MNHNY and CDR2 as SVGAGI (reference sequence). The CDR3 is CASSQEGIGRGMDIRYF. The CDR3 coding sequence is TGTGCCAGCAGTCAGGAGGGAATAGGACGGGGAATGGACATTCGGTACTTC.

For this clonotype: With a much larger clone just one base away, this may be a read error. This sequence joins TRBV12-3 or TRBV12-4 and TRBJ1-2; 10 nucleotides match TRBD1. V trimming: 6 bases; J trimming: 7 bases; junction bases outside the gene matches: 14. The CDR3 covers 16 residues. The CDR3 region is CASRDDRGLASPGYTF. The CDR3 DNA is TGTGCCAGCAGAGACGACAGGGGGCTCGCGTCCCCTGGCTACACCTTC.

This clonotype came up many times. The rearrangement uses TRBV7-9 and TRBJ2-2; 8 nucleotides align to TRBD2. The V and J ends lost 3 bases and 4 bases, in that order; junction bases with no gene match: 10. The germline CDR1 and CDR2 sequences are SEHNR and FQNEAQ (reference sequence). The CDR3 consists of 17 residues. The CDR3 loop is CASSFPPGLGITGELFF. The CDR3 DNA is TGTGCCAGCAGCTTTCCTCCGGGACTAGGAATCACCGGGGAGCTGTTTTTT.

J is TRBJ1-2 and V is TRBV7-3; TRBD1 matches at 9 bases. The germline gives CDR1 SGHTA, CDR2 FQGTGA. Trimming took 0 bases from V and 6 from J; bases not matched to a gene: 11. CDR3 length equals 17 residues. The CDR3 here is CASSLTGQGLWGDGYTF. The CDR3 DNA sequence: TGTGCCAGCAGCTTAACGGGACAGGGCCTTTGGGGGGATGGCTACACCTTC.

The sample holds a few counts of this clonotype. V gene TRBV7-6 combines with J gene TRBJ1-3, with TRBD1 matching over 7 bases. The ends lost 0 bases at V and 2 bases at J; junction bases unmatched: 4. Germline V gene data show CDR1 as SGHVS and CDR2 as FNYEAQ. The CDR3 has 16 amino acids. CDR3 amino acids: CASSLAGDSTGNTIYF. In nucleotides, the CDR3 is TGTGCCAGCAGCTTAGCGGGGGACAGCACTGGAAACACCATATATTTT. The full variable domain, completed using reference TRBV7-6 and TRBJ1-3, is GAGVSQSPRYKVTKRGQDVALRCDPISGHVSLYWYRQALGQGPEFLTYFNYEAQQDKSGLPNDRFSAERPEGSISTLTIQRTEQRDSAMYRCASSLAGDSTGNTIYFGEGSWLTVV.

This clonotype was observed a few times. The chain has TRBV7-4 and TRBJ1-5, with a tentative D call TRBD1 (6 bases). V gave up 11 bases and J gave up 7 bases, with 15 bases separating them. The germline V gene encodes CDR1 SGHVT and CDR2 SQSDAQ. This CDR3 has 12 residues. CDR3 nucleotide sequence: TGTGCCTGGGGGGGGCTCGGACAGCCCCAGCATTTT. Translating it yields CAWGGLGQPQHF.

The chain uses TRBV29-1 and TRBJ2-1; TRBD1 might be the D (6 bases). The CDR3 has 15 amino acids. Germline-derived CDR1 and CDR2 are SQVTM and ANQGSEA. The V and J ends lost 0 bases and 0 bases respectively, with 9 bases between them. The CDR3 loop is CSVEDPQGSYNEQFF. The CDR3 region has the DNA TGCAGCGTTGAAGATCCACAGGGCTCCTACAATGAGCAGTTCTTC.

The gene calls are TRBV7-9 and TRBJ2-7; D gene ambiguous. V lost 8 bases to trimming and J lost 0 bases, with 11 bases between them. CDR1 is SEHNR, CDR2 FQNEAQ, per germline (reference sequence). There are 13 residues in the CDR3. The CDR3 loop is CASREASSYEQYF. Here the CDR3 DNA reads TGTGCCAGCCGCGAAGCCAGCTCCTACGAGCAGTACTTC.

CDR3 sequence reads: CASSRTGTGGYEQYF. CDR3 DNA: TGCGCCAGCAGCCGCACCGGGACAGGGGGGTACGAGCAGTACTTC. This rearrangement joins TRBV4-1 to TRBJ2-7; TRBD1 matches at 11 bases. Per germline, CDR1 MGHRA and CDR2 YSYEKL. After removal of 4 bases from V and 4 bases from J, the junction contained 6 bases not matched to a gene. The CDR3 loop spans 15 amino acids.

The chain recombines TRBV27 with TRBJ2-2; no reliable D call. Germline CDR1 reads MNHEY; CDR2 reads SMNVEV (reference sequence). The CDR3 has 12 residues. With 7 bases removed from V and 2 bases from J, the gap between germline ends came to 5 bases. The chain's CDR3 is CASIKNTGELFF. In DNA form, the CDR3 reads TGTGCCAGCATCAAAAACACCGGGGAGCTGTTTTTT.

This clonotype was counted many times. This CDR3 reads CASSLRYPGSPNTEAFF. CDR3 DNA sequence: TGCGCCAGCAGCCTCCGCTACCCAGGGTCACCAAACACTGAAGCTTTCTTT. This chain connects TRBV5-1 to TRBJ1-1, with D perhaps matching TRBD1 (5 bases). CDR3 size: 17 residues. Trimming removed 4 bases at V and 2 bases at J, with 21 bases between. CDR1 is SGHRS, CDR2 YFSETQ, per germline. Variable domain in full (rest from reference TRBV5-1 and TRBJ1-1): KAGVTQTPRYLIKTRGQQVTLSCSPISGHRSVSWYQQTPGQGLQFLFEYFSETQRNKGNFPGRFSGRQFSNSRSEMNVSTLELGDSALYLCASSLRYPGSPNTEAFFGQGTRLTVV.

As for this clonotype: One end of the junction is discordant with germline, which a read error may explain. The chain joins TRBV6-2 or TRBV6-3 to TRBJ2-2; perhaps D is TRBD1 or TRBD2 (5 bases each). CDR3 length: 16 amino acids. Looked up from germline, CDR1 is MNHEY and CDR2 is SVGEGT. CDR3 residues: CASSPGTPTVTRELFF. In DNA form, the CDR3 reads TGTGCCAGCAGCCCCGGGACCCCGACCGTCACCAGGGAGCTGTTTTTT.

This clonotype was seen more than once but under ten times. The CDR3 sequence is CASSLSGENTEAFF. DNA of the CDR3: TGTGCCAGCAGCTTGTCTGGAGAGAACACTGAAGCTTTCTTT. The chain joins TRBV7-6 to TRBJ1-1; no reliable D call. Trimming removed 3 bases from V and 1 base from J, with 9 bases in between. The germline gives CDR1 SGHVS, CDR2 FNYEAQ. This CDR3 contains 14 residues.

This clonotype showed up many times. The chain couples TRBV9 to TRBJ2-1, with TRBD2 matching 12 bases. J was trimmed by 6 bases and V by 2 bases; bases with no gene match: 3. The germline CDR1 and CDR2 sequences are SGDLS and YYNGEE. This CDR3 has 15 amino acids. Here the CDR3 reads CASSVTSGGGNEQFF. CDR3 in DNA: TGTGCCAGCAGCGTGACTAGCGGGGGAGGCAATGAGCAGTTCTTC.

The V gene is TRBV7-9, the J gene TRBJ2-3; TRBD2 matches 11 bases. The V and J ends lost 4 bases and 2 bases, in that order; junction bases with no gene match: 8. Germline CDR1 is SEHNR and CDR2 is FQNEAQ (reference sequence). The CDR3 spans 17 residues. The CDR3 sequence: CASSSSLAGGYTDTQYF. CDR3 sequence (DNA): TGTGCCAGCAGCTCAAGTCTAGCGGGGGGTTACACAGATACGCAGTATTTT.

The genes are TRBV2 and TRBJ2-1; 11 bases line up with TRBD2. The trim removed 10 bases at V and 6 bases at J, leaving 11 bases unmatched. CDR1 and CDR2 (germline): SNHLY, FYNNEI. CDR3 length: 15 amino acids. The CDR3 nucleotides are TGTGCCAACGACCTTAGCGGGGGGGCCTCCAATGAGCAGTTCTTC. Translating gives CANDLSGGASNEQFF.

This clonotype occurred many times. The rearrangement joins TRBV7-2 to TRBJ2-3; D may be TRBD2 (6 bases). Germline V CDR1 and CDR2: SGHTA, FQGNSA. V lost 5 bases to trimming and J lost 2 bases, with 14 bases between them. This CDR3 has 15 amino acids. The CDR3 coding sequence is TGTGCCAGCAGCCCCGTAGCTAGCGACACAGATACGCAGTATTTT. Amino acids: CASSPVASDTDTQYF. Based on the CDR3 plus reference TRBV7-2 and TRBJ2-3, the full variable domain is GAGVSQSPSNKVTEKGKDVELRCDPISGHTALYWYRQSLGQGLEFLIYFQGNSAPDKSGLPSDRFSAERTGGSVSTLTIQRTQQEDSAVYLCASSPVASDTDTQYFGPGTRLTVL.

The chain uses TRBV6-5 and TRBJ2-2; D call uncertain. Looked up from germline, CDR1 is MNHEY and CDR2 is SVGAGI. The CDR3 contains 13 residues. V lost 1 base, J lost 6 bases, and 6 bases lay in between. The CDR3 protein is CASSYLESGELFF. Here the CDR3 DNA reads TGTGCCAGCAGTTACTTAGAGTCCGGGGAGCTGTTTTTT.

This clonotype was picked up one time. The chain couples TRBV7-4 to TRBJ2-2; TRBD2 matches at 12 bases. The CDR3 has 19 residues. Germline CDR1 SGHVT, CDR2 SQSDAQ. The V segment lost 8 bases and the J segment 1 base; nucleotides outside the gene matches: 14. CDR3 coding DNA: TGTGCCAGCCTGACCCCGCTAGCGGGGGGGCCTGGGAACACCGGGGAGCTGTTTTTT. Protein: CASLTPLAGGPGNTGELFF.

CDR3 residues: CASVGQGKMFF. CDR3 nucleotide sequence: TGTGCCAGCGTTGGACAAGGAAAGATGTTTTTT. The genes are TRBV7-2 and TRBJ2-2; D perhaps matches TRBD1 (5 bases). Germline assignment: CDR1 SGHTA and CDR2 FQGNSA. V lost 8 bases to trimming and J lost 15 bases, with 16 bases between them. This CDR3 region has 11 residues.

This chain connects TRBV2 to TRBJ2-1; 10 bases are shared with TRBD2. The germline gives CDR1 SNHLY, CDR2 FYNNEI. Trimming at V came to 6 bases and at J to 6 bases, leaving 8 bases not matched to a gene. This CDR3 has 15 residues. The CDR3: CASSDGTSAFNEQFF. The CDR3 coding sequence is TGTGCCAGCAGCGACGGGACTAGCGCCTTCAATGAGCAGTTCTTC.

In its sample, this clonotype was seen many times. The chain combines TRBV7-2 with TRBJ2-5; TRBD2 aligns across 8 bases. V shed 4 bases and J 2 bases; nucleotides not matched to a gene: 9. The CDR3 consists of 16 residues. Germline V gene lookup returns CDR1 SGHTA and CDR2 FQGNSA. As DNA, the CDR3 is TGTGCCAGCAGCTCCCCTCAGCGGGGGTTACAAGAGACCCAGTACTTC. This gives the protein CASSSPQRGLQETQYF.

The chain uses TRBV6-5 and TRBJ2-7; tentative D call: TRBD1 (6 bases). Germline loops: CDR1 MNHEY, CDR2 SVGAGI. Trimming left V 4 bases short and J 0 bases short, with 13 bases between. The CDR3 is 15 residues long. CDR3 sequence (DNA): TGTGCCAGCAGTTCACCCAGACAGGACTCCTACGAGCAGTACGTC. Its protein is CASSSPRQDSYEQYV.